These 7 T cell receptor beta chains were all obtained from the same sample, sequenced in a study of CD8 T cells in ankylosing spondylitis. TCRdb used MiXCR to reprocess the 5' RACE reads, holding one entry per CDR3 protein. The sample contains tens of thousands of distinct CDR3 sequences, about 5.7% of which appear only once. The specimen was blood, either unsorted or a sorted T cell fraction (not recorded which). These receptors were obtained from a male donor with ankylosing spondylitis or in good health (not recorded which).

This clonotype has ten or more counts. The V call is TRBV7-7, the J call TRBJ2-5; 11 bases line up with TRBD2. Looked up from germline, CDR1 is SSHAT and CDR2 is FNYEAQ (reference sequence). The V segment lost 6 bases and the J segment 1 base; nucleotides outside the gene matches: 7. The CDR3 runs to 16 residues. This chain's CDR3 is CASSSLAGGFQETQYF. CDR3 coding DNA: TGTGCCAGCAGTTCGCTAGCGGGGGGTTTCCAAGAGACCCAGTACTTC.

This clonotype was found many times. The V and J genes are TRBV6-5 and TRBJ2-1; D uncertain. V was pared by 7 bases and J by 5 bases, with 9 bases between. Germline V gene lookup returns CDR1 MNHEY and CDR2 SVGAGI. This CDR3 comprises 12 residues. The CDR3 sequence is CASTKGDNEQFF. The CDR3 coding sequence is TGTGCCAGCACAAAAGGTGACAATGAGCAGTTCTTC.

In its sample, this clonotype was seen many times. The chain is built from TRBV12-3 or TRBV12-4 and TRBJ1-1; D gene unclear. CDR3 length: 12 amino acids. Trimming removed 3 bases at V and 3 bases at J, with 5 bases between. Here the CDR3 reads CASSFVDTEAFF. In nucleotides, the CDR3 is TGTGCCAGCAGTTTCGTGGACACTGAAGCTTTCTTT.

This clonotype has at least ten counts. The chain carries TRBV2 and TRBJ1-5; TRBD1 might be the D (5 bases). In germline, CDR1 is SNHLY, CDR2 FYNNEI. Trimming stripped 1 base from V and 7 bases from J, with 8 bases between. This CDR3 contains 13 residues. DNA of the CDR3: TGTGCCAGCAGTGAAGTCAGGGAACAGCCCCAGCATTTT. As protein: CASSEVREQPQHF.

This clonotype was counted at least ten times. The rearrangement uses TRBV13 and TRBJ2-5, with 12 bases aligning to TRBD2. Germline values: CDR1 PRHDT, CDR2 FYEKMQ (reference sequence). This CDR3 contains 17 residues. V shed 5 bases and J 3 bases; nucleotides not matched to a gene: 10. The CDR3 spells CASSPGLAGRGEETQYF. CDR3 bases: TGTGCCAGCAGCCCGGGACTAGCGGGCCGCGGGGAAGAGACCCAGTACTTC.

By sample fraction, this clonotype is medium-sized. The chain has TRBV10-3 and TRBJ2-7, with 9 bases fitting TRBD2. CDR3 length equals 15 residues. With 5 bases clipped from V and 1 base from J, the junction kept 6 bases outside the gene matches. The germline CDR1 and CDR2 sequences are ENHRY and SYGVKD. The CDR3 spells CAISQTSGRSYEQYF. CDR3 in DNA: TGTGCCATCAGTCAGACTAGCGGTAGATCCTACGAGCAGTACTTC.

The sample holds a few counts of this clonotype. CDR3 region: CASSLDRWSNIQYF. DNA of the CDR3: TGTGCCAGCAGCTTAGATCGTTGGAGCAACATTCAGTACTTC. J is TRBJ2-4 and V is TRBV7-2; the D is unclear. Germline CDR1 SGHTA, CDR2 FQGNSA. V shed 1 base and J shed 7 bases, with 11 bases lying between them. The CDR3 consists of 14 residues.